Shown below are 31 T cell receptor beta chains from a single sample sequenced in a study of blood T cells in healthy people across ages. A second PCR, run for roughly 7 to 12 cycles, used a sample-barcoded 5' primer plus a J-beta primer mix. MiXCR, applied by TCRdb to the 5' RACE reads, yields one record per CDR3 protein. The table shows 800,000 to 950,000 distinct CDR3 sequences, with under 35% occurring only once. Separately, the same data were catalogued under a study of T cells of mothers and their children.

The sequencing input was blood. These receptors were collected from a woman between 35 and 50 years old in good health.

The V gene is TRBV11-1, the J gene TRBJ2-3, with no clear D. The CDR3 has 15 residues. The germline V gene encodes CDR1 SGHAT and CDR2 FQDESV (reference sequence). Deletions cut 2 bases from V and 3 bases from J, with 12 bases between. The CDR3 reads CASSLSDSGTDTQYF. The CDR3 DNA reads TGTGCCAGCAGCTTAAGCGACTCCGGTACAGATACGCAGTATTTT.

Worth noting for this clonotype: Being one base from a much bigger clone, this may be a read error. The genes are TRBV20-1 and TRBJ2-7; no clear D. Trimming removed 6 bases from V and 0 bases from J, with 15 bases in between. In germline, CDR1 is DFQATT, CDR2 SNEGSKA (reference sequence). The length of the CDR3 is 14 residues. The CDR3 DNA is TGCAGTGCCCCGTGGGTTCGGAGCTCCTACGAGCAGTACTTC. This encodes CSAPWVRSSYEQYF.

This rearrangement joins TRBV5-5 to TRBJ2-2; D uncertain. The V end was cut by 5 bases, the J end by 0 bases, with 11 bases between. The CDR3 covers 15 residues. Germline loops: CDR1 SGHKS, CDR2 YYEKEE (reference sequence). In DNA form, the CDR3 reads TGTGCCAGCAGGCCAGTCCGCGCGAACACCGGGGAGCTGTTTTTT. Its protein is CASRPVRANTGELFF.

V gene TRBV7-9 combines with J gene TRBJ2-1, with a weak D call TRBD2 (7 bases). The V end lost 4 bases, the J end lost 2 bases, and 18 bases lay between the germline ends. The length of the CDR3 is 17 residues. CDR1 and CDR2 from the germline V gene are SEHNR and FQNEAQ (reference sequence). CDR3 sequence reads: CASSSSRGGGPYNEQFF. The CDR3 coding sequence is TGTGCCAGCAGCTCAAGCCGAGGGGGGGGGCCCTACAATGAGCAGTTCTTC.

A note on this clonotype: Just one base apart from a much larger clone, this may be a read error. The chain joins TRBV7-3 to TRBJ2-1; 7 bases align to TRBD1. CDR3 length equals 16 residues. CDR1 and CDR2 from the germline V gene are SGHTA and FQGTGA. The CDR3 sequence is CASSSTGTAPGNEQCF. CDR3 nucleotides: TGTGCCAGCAGCTCTACTGGGACAGCCCCGGGCAATGAGCAGTGCTTC.

Only a few counts were recorded for this clonotype. The rearrangement uses TRBV14 and TRBJ2-7, with TRBD1 as a possible D gene (6 bases). V lost 1 base, J lost 2 bases, and 12 bases lay in between. Germline CDR1 reads SGHDN; CDR2 reads FVKESK. This CDR3 spans 15 amino acids. The CDR3 DNA reads TGTGCCAGCAGCCAAGCTCGGGGACAAGCCTACGAGCAGTACTTC. As protein: CASSQARGQAYEQYF.

This clonotype has more than one count but fewer than ten. The V and J genes are TRBV7-2 and TRBJ2-1; 8 nucleotides match TRBD2. Germline V gives CDR1 SGHTA, CDR2 FQGNSA. The trim removed 6 bases at V and 9 bases at J, leaving 7 bases unmatched. The CDR3 has 13 residues. CDR3 protein: CASRTLLAGEQFF. The CDR3 bases are TGTGCCAGCAGAACCCTGCTAGCGGGTGAGCAGTTCTTC.

This chain connects TRBV6-2 or TRBV6-3 to TRBJ1-2, with 7 bases lining up with TRBD1. Trimming cost V 8 bases and J 4 bases; bases outside gene matches: 13. The CDR3 contains 15 residues. CDR1 and CDR2 (germline): MNHEY, SVGEGT. The CDR3 sequence is CASSRTGTALYGYTF. CDR3 coding DNA: TGTGCCAGCTCTAGAACCGGGACAGCGCTCTATGGCTACACCTTC.

This clonotype was detected a few times. The rearrangement uses TRBV2 and TRBJ1-2, with a weak D call TRBD1 (5 bases). Deletions cut 8 bases from V and 4 bases from J, with 14 bases between. The CDR3 has 13 residues. Looked up from germline, CDR1 is SNHLY and CDR2 is FYNNEI. The CDR3 loop is CASHGTVFYGYTF. CDR3 DNA sequence: TGTGCCAGCCACGGGACGGTTTTCTATGGCTACACCTTC.

The V call is TRBV20-1, the J call TRBJ2-7; D unresolved. Trimming left V 5 bases short and J 6 bases short, with 17 bases between. Looked up from germline, CDR1 is DFQATT and CDR2 is SNEGSKA (reference sequence). The CDR3 is 13 amino acids. The CDR3 sequence: CSARPSPTGEQYF. The CDR3 DNA reads TGCAGTGCTCGACCAAGCCCGACCGGCGAGCAGTACTTC.

The chain combines TRBV29-1 with TRBJ2-1; D perhaps matches TRBD1 (5 bases). Germline V CDR1 and CDR2: SQVTM, ANQGSEA. The CDR3 runs to 13 residues. CDR3 amino acids: CNVGSGIYNEQFF. CDR3 bases: TGCAACGTGGGATCAGGGATCTACAATGAGCAGTTCTTC.

V usage is TRBV6-1 and J usage is TRBJ1-5; no firm D call. This CDR3 is built from 13 residues. V lost 7 bases and J 7 bases, leaving 14 bases between the germline ends. Germline V CDR1 and CDR2: MNHNS, SASEGT. DNA for the CDR3: TGTGCCAGCACCTTGGATCTTCAACAGCCCCAGCATTTT. Encoded protein: CASTLDLQQPQHF.

For this clonotype: A junction boundary mismatches the germline segment, possibly from a read error. The V gene is TRBV7-7, the J gene TRBJ2-5, with D possibly TRBD1 on 6 matching bases. The CDR3 has 16 amino acids. CDR1 SSHAT and CDR2 FNYEAQ come from the germline V gene (reference sequence). DNA for the CDR3: TGTGCTAGCAGCTTAGGGGGTTTGAGTGGTCGCGAGACCCAGTACTTC. Its translation: CASSLGGLSGRETQYF.

This clonotype was picked up a small number of times. The chain combines TRBV20-1 with TRBJ2-1, with D perhaps matching TRBD1 (5 bases). V was shortened by 5 bases and J by 6 bases, with 8 bases between the two germline ends. Germline-derived CDR1 and CDR2 are DFQATT and SNEGSKA (reference sequence). The CDR3 totals 11 residues. CDR3 nucleotide sequence: TGCAGTGCTTCCGACAGCAATGAGCAGTTCTTC. Protein sequence: CSASDSNEQFF.

This clonotype occurred a few times. The chain is built from TRBV2 and TRBJ2-5, with 12 positions matching TRBD2. Trimming cost V 7 bases and J 1 base; bases outside gene matches: 7. CDR1 and CDR2 from the germline V gene are SNHLY and FYNNEI. This CDR3 comprises 16 residues. This CDR3 is CASKLTSGGFQETQYF. CDR3 nucleotide sequence: TGTGCCAGCAAGCTCACTAGCGGGGGGTTCCAAGAGACCCAGTACTTC.

About this clonotype: This sequence may be a read error, since a much larger clone differs from it by one base. The gene calls are TRBV20-1 and TRBJ2-7, with D tentatively TRBD1 (6 bases). Germline CDR1 is DFQATT and CDR2 is SNEGSKA (reference sequence). This CDR3 region has 12 residues. V lost 3 bases, J lost 3 bases, and 9 bases lay in between. The CDR3: CSASRGFYEQYF. CDR3 coding DNA: TGCAGTGCTAGCAGGGGTTTCTACGAGCAGTACTTC.

This clonotype was counted at least ten times. This chain uses TRBV5-1 with TRBJ2-7, with D perhaps being TRBD1 or TRBD2 (6 bases each). From germline, CDR1 is SGHRS and CDR2 YFSETQ. Trimming shortened V by 0 bases and J by 6 bases, and 13 bases separated the two germline ends. There are 14 residues in the CDR3. The DNA for the CDR3 is TGCGCCAGCAGCTTGGCCTTGGAGGGGGGCGAGCAGTACTTC. Its protein is CASSLALEGGEQYF. Combining the CDR3 with reference TRBV5-1 and TRBJ2-7 gives the whole variable domain KAGVTQTPRYLIKTRGQQVTLSCSPISGHRSVSWYQQTPGQGLQFLFEYFSETQRNKGNFPGRFSGRQFSNSRSEMNVSTLELGDSALYLCASSLALEGGEQYFGPGTRLTVT.

This clonotype was counted a few times. The chain is built from TRBV21-1 and TRBJ1-1; no DNA check was done on the table's D call, TRBD1. TRBV21-1 is given as a pseudogene. This CDR3 spans 17 amino acids. This CDR3 reads CASSGRGNTQVNTEAFF. The CDR3 nucleotides are TGTGCCAGCAGCGGTCGCGGAAACACACAGGTGAACACTGAAGCTTTCTTT.

V usage is TRBV12-3 or TRBV12-4 and J usage is TRBJ2-7; D is uncertain. The CDR3 contains 16 residues. The germline V and J ends were trimmed by 6 bases and 3 bases, with 21 bases remaining between them. The CDR3 DNA sequence: TGTGCCAGCAGCCGGGCCCTCTTGGGATTGGGCTACGAGCAGTACTTC. Its translation is CASSRALLGLGYEQYF.

This clonotype was detected a few times. This sequence joins TRBV28 and TRBJ2-1; tentatively, D is TRBD1 (6 bases). The end of the DNA aligns better with TRBJ2-7, so the J call may be wrong. Germline V CDR1 and CDR2: MDHEN, SYDVKM. The CDR3 is 13 amino acids. In DNA, the CDR3 is TGTGCCAGCAGAGGGGGACCTCGGGACGAGCAGTACTTC. Protein product: CASRGGPRDEQYF.

This clonotype has a count of ten or more. The gene calls are TRBV14 and TRBJ1-2, with TRBD1 as a possible D gene (6 bases). Germline-derived CDR1 and CDR2 are SGHDN and FVKESK. This CDR3 region has 15 residues. V shed 2 bases and J shed 7 bases, with 17 bases lying between them. The CDR3 sequence: CASSQLGGAQGGYTF. The CDR3 DNA reads as TGTGCCAGCAGCCAATTGGGGGGCGCTCAGGGTGGCTACACCTTC.

The rearrangement links TRBV7-8 to TRBJ1-1; D not resolved. The CDR3 spans 13 residues. The ends were cut back, 2 bases at V and 2 bases at J, with 6 bases in the middle. Per germline, CDR1 SGHVS and CDR2 FQNEAQ. Here the CDR3 reads CASSLRHNTEAFF. The CDR3 coding sequence is TGTGCCAGCAGCTTACGGCACAACACTGAAGCTTTCTTT.

This clonotype has a handful of counts. The germline gene is not matched at one end of the junction; a read error may be the cause. This sequence joins TRBV5-1 and TRBJ2-3, with 9 bases aligning to TRBD1. The CDR3 runs to 15 residues. The germline gives CDR1 SGHRS, CDR2 YFSETQ. CDR3 DNA sequence: TGCGCCAGCAGCTTACAGGGGGCGCTTCCAGATACACAGTATTTT. Encoded protein: CASSLQGALPDTQYF. The full variable domain, rest sourced from reference TRBV5-1 and TRBJ2-3, is KAGVTQTPRYLIKTRGQQVTLSCSPISGHRSVSWYQQTPGQGLQFLFEYFSETQRNKGNFPGRFSGRQFSNSRSEMNVSTLELGDSALYLCASSLQGALPDTQYFGPGTRLTVL.

Regarding this clonotype: It may be a read error: a sequence one base away is much more abundant. The V gene is TRBV5-1, the J gene TRBJ2-3; 8 bases match TRBD2. This CDR3 is built from 16 residues. Germline CDR1 and CDR2: SGHRS and YFSETQ. Losses at the gene ends were 2 bases for V and 4 bases for J; bases not matched to a gene: 9. CDR3 protein: CASSFQSGRGADTQYF. CDR3 DNA sequence: TGCGCCAGCAGCTTTCAGAGCGGGAGAGGAGCAGATACGCAGTATTTT.

The chain is built from TRBV6-5 and TRBJ2-5, with D possibly being TRBD1 or TRBD2 (5 bases each). The CDR3 is 15 amino acids. Germline V gene sequence: CDR1 MNHEY, CDR2 SVGAGI. V was pared by 10 bases and J by 11 bases, with 29 bases between. This CDR3 is CATHLPLGRSGEQYF. In DNA, the CDR3 is TGTGCCACACATTTACCGCTGGGACGGTCTGGTGAGCAGTACTTC.

The chain is built from TRBV20-1 and TRBJ2-1; no clear D gene. This CDR3 is built from 15 residues. Trimming pared 1 base from V and 2 bases from J, leaving 12 bases between. Germline V gene data show CDR1 as DFQATT and CDR2 as SNEGSKA (reference sequence). For the CDR3, the DNA is TGCAGTGCTAGAGCGCGGCAGACCCCCTACAATGAGCAGTTCTTC. This encodes CSARARQTPYNEQFF.

This clonotype was seen many times. J is TRBJ2-7 and V is TRBV15; D is uncertain. From germline, CDR1 is LNHNV and CDR2 YYDKDF (reference sequence). Trimming left V 1 base short and J 3 bases short, with 22 bases between. The CDR3 totals 18 residues. CDR3 nucleotide sequence: TGTGCCACCAGCAGAGCTCGATCCTTGGATAAGGGCATCTACGAGCAGTACTTC. Encoded protein: CATSRARSLDKGIYEQYF.

This rearrangement joins TRBV12-3 or TRBV12-4 to TRBJ1-1, with TRBD1 matching 8 bases. The CDR3 covers 14 residues. The V and J ends lost 3 bases and 4 bases, in that order; junction bases with no gene match: 4. The CDR3 region is CASSFRQGATEAFF. The CDR3, as DNA: TGTGCCAGCAGTTTCAGGCAGGGGGCCACTGAAGCTTTCTTT.

Details on this clonotype: This may arise from a read error, as a much more abundant clone is one base away. The chain combines TRBV7-8 with TRBJ2-7, with D perhaps matching TRBD1 (6 bases). CDR1 and CDR2 from the germline V gene are SGHVS and FQNEAQ. This CDR3 is built from 15 residues. The CDR3 loop reads CARSLRDTATYEQYF. In nucleotides, the CDR3 is TGTGCCCGCAGCCTACGGGACACAGCTACCTACGAGCAGTACTTC.

The V and J genes are TRBV4-3 and TRBJ2-3; D tentatively fits TRBD1 or TRBD2 (6 bases each). This CDR3 contains 16 residues. Germline CDR1 LGHNA, CDR2 YSLEER. The V end lost 1 base, the J end lost 4 bases, and 15 bases lay between the germline ends. CDR3 sequence: CASSQGEGGLSDTQYF. The CDR3 nucleotides read TGCGCCAGCAGCCAAGGTGAGGGGGGCCTCTCAGATACGCAGTATTTT.

This clonotype appeared many times. The V gene is TRBV6-5, the J gene TRBJ1-2, with 7 nucleotides matching TRBD1. Germline-derived CDR1 and CDR2 are MNHEY and SVGAGI. The CDR3 consists of 14 residues. V was pared by 7 bases and J by 0 bases, with 5 bases of the junction left unmatched. The CDR3 DNA sequence: TGTGCCAGCACCCGGACAGGAGCTAACTATGGCTACACCTTC. This codes for CASTRTGANYGYTF.